The TCR beta chain described here comes from a study of Ad26.COV2.S vaccination and SARS-CoV-2 variants. About the research overall: The vaccine Ad26.COV2.S was put into the muscle once, or twice with 56 days between.

Profiling relied on immunoSEQ multiplex PCR, and the TCRdb table lists in-frame clones only, not all of them. This table has more than 300,000 clones, around four fifths appearing once. Specified treatment: over 15 received Ad26.COV2.S at low or high dose, single or two shots; about 5 received placebo; per-sample allocation not given. Day 63 after the first injection of vaccine or placebo was the sampling time. Donation came from an adult in Boston who was aged 18-55 years. About this clone itself: What it binds is not known.

Overall study findings and caveats: Spike-specific CD8+ and CD4+ T cell responses reportedly showed substantial breadth after vaccination.

V lost 0 bases to trimming and J lost 5 bases, with 12 bases between them. The germline CDR1 and CDR2 sequences are SGHDT and YYEEEE. The CDR3 length is 16 residues. Sequences were derived from peripheral blood, sampled in a trial of Ad26.COV2.S vaccine versus placebo. The sequence derives from a person between 18 and 60 years old who received the Ad26.COV2.S COVID-19 vaccine or a placebo. The V and J genes are TRBV5-6 and TRBJ1-6; D is ambiguous. The CDR3 spells CASSLAAGVHNSPLHF. The DNA of the CDR3 is TGTGCCAGCAGCTTGGCGGCAGGCGTGCATAATTCACCCCTCCACTTT.